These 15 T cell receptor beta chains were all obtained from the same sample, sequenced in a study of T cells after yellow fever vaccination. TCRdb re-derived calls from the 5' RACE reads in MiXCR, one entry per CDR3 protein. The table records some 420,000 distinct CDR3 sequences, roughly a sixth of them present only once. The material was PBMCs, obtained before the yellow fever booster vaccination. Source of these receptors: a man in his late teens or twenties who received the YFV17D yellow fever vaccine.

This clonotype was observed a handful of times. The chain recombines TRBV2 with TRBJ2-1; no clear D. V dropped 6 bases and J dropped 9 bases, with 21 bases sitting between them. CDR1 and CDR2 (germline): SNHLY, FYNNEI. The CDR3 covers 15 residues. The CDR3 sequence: CASSRNRPTGGEQFF. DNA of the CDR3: TGTGCCAGCAGCCGTAACCGACCTACTGGCGGTGAGCAGTTCTTC. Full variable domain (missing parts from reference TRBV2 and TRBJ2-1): EPEVTQTPSHQVTQMGQEVILRCVPISNHLYFYWYRQILGQKVEFLVSFYNNEISEKSEIFDDQFSVERPDGSNFTLKIRSTKLEDSAMYFCASSRNRPTGGEQFFGPGTRLTVL.

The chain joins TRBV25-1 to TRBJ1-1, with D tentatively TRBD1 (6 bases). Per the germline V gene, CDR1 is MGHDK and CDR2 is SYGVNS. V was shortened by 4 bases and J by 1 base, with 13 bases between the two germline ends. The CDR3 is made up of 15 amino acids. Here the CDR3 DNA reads TGTGCCAGCAGTGTGGGGGCACACGGGAACACTGAAGCTTTCTTT. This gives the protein CASSVGAHGNTEAFF.

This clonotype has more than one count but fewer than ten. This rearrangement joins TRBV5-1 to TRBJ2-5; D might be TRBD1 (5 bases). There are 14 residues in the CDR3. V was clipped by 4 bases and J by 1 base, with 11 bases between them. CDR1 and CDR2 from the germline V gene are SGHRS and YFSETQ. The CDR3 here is CASSRTGAQETQYF. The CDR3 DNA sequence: TGCGCCAGCAGCAGAACAGGTGCCCAAGAGACCCAGTACTTC.

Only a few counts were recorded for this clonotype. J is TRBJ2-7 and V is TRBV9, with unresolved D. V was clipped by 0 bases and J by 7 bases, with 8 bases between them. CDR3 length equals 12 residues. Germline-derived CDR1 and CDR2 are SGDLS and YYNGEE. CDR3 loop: CASSVDPPEQYV. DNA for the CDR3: TGTGCCAGCAGCGTAGACCCCCCTGAGCAGTACGTC.

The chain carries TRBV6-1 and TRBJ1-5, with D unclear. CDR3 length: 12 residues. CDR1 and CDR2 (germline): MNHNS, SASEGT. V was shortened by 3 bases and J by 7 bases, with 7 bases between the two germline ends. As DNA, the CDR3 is TGTGCCAGCAGTGAGTTAAAACAGCCCCAGCATTTT. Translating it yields CASSELKQPQHF.

As DNA, the CDR3 is TGTGCCAGCATGAAGGGGGGCACTAATGAAAAACTGTTTTTT. This encodes CASMKGGTNEKLFF. The genes are TRBV2 and TRBJ1-4; perhaps TRBD1 as D (6 bases). The CDR3 length is 14 residues. V lost 7 bases to trimming and J lost 2 bases, with 11 bases between them. Germline assignment: CDR1 SNHLY and CDR2 FYNNEI.

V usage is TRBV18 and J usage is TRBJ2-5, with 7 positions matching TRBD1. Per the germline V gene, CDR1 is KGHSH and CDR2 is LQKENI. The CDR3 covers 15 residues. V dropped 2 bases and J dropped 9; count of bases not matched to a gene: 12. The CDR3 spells CASSPNRQGRSAQYF. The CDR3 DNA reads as TGTGCCAGCTCACCAAATAGACAGGGCCGGTCGGCCCAGTACTTC.

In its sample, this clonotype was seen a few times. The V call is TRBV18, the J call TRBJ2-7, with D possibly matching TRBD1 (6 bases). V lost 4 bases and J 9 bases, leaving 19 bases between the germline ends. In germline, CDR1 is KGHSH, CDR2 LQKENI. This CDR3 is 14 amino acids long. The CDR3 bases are TGTGCCAGCTCACTACCCGACAGGCGCGAAGGGCAGTACTTC. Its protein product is CASSLPDRREGQYF. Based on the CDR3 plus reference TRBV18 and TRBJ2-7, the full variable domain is NAGVMQNPRHLVRRRGQEARLRCSPMKGHSHVYWYRQLPEEGLKFMVYLQKENIIDESGMPKERFSAEFPKEGPSILRIQQVVRGDSAAYFCASSLPDRREGQYFGPGTRLTVT.

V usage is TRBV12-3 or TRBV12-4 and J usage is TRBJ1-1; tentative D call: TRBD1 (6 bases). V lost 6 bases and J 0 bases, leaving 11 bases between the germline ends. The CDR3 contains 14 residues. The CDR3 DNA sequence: TGTGCCAGCAGAACGGGACACATGAACACTGAAGCTTTCTTT. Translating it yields CASRTGHMNTEAFF.

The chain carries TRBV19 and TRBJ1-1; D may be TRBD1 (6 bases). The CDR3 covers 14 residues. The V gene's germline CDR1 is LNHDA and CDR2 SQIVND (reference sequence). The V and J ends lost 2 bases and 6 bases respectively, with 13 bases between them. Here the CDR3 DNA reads TGTGCCAGTAGTATATCGGCAGGGGCCCCTGAAGCTTTCTTT. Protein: CASSISAGAPEAFF. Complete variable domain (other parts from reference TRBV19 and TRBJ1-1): DGGITQSPKYLFRKEGQNVTLSCEQNLNHDAMYWYRQDPGQGLRLIYYSQIVNDFQKGDIAEGYSVSREKKESFPLTVTSAQKNPTAFYLCASSISAGAPEAFFGQGTRLTVV.

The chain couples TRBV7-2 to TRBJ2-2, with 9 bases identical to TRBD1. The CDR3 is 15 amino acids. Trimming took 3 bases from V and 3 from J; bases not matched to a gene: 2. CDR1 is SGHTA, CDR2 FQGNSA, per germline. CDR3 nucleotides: TGTGCCAGCAGCTTCGGGACAGGGCACACCGGGGAGCTGTTTTTT. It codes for CASSFGTGHTGELFF.

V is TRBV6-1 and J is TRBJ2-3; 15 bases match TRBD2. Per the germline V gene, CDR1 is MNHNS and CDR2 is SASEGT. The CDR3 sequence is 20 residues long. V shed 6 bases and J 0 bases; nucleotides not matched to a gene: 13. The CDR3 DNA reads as TGTGCCAGCAGACCGACACCGGGACTAGCGGGGGGTTCTAGCACAGATACGCAGTATTTT. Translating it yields CASRPTPGLAGGSSTDTQYF.

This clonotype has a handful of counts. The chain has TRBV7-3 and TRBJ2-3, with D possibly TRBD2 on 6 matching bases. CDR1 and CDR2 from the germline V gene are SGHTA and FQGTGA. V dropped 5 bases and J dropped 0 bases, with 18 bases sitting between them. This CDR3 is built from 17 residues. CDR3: CASSPWGGGTSTDTQYF. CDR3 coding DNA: TGTGCCAGCAGCCCGTGGGGAGGCGGAACTAGCACAGATACGCAGTATTTT.

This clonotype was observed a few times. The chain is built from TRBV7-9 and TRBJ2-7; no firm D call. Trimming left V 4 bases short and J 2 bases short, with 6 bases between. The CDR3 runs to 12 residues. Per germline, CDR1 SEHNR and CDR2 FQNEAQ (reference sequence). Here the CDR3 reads CASSSTPYEQYV. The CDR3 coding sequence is TGTGCCAGCAGCTCGACACCCTACGAGCAGTACGTC.

The CDR3 DNA is TGCGCCAGCGGGGATGGGTTAGGAGAGACCCAGTACTTC. It is translated as CASGDGLGETQYF. The chain links TRBV5-1 to TRBJ2-5; D unresolved. Germline CDR1 SGHRS, CDR2 YFSETQ. The CDR3 has 13 amino acids. The V and J ends lost 7 bases and 4 bases respectively, with 14 bases between them. The full variable domain, with the rest looked up from reference TRBV5-1 and TRBJ2-5, is KAGVTQTPRYLIKTRGQQVTLSCSPISGHRSVSWYQQTPGQGLQFLFEYFSETQRNKGNFPGRFSGRQFSNSRSEMNVSTLELGDSALYLCASGDGLGETQYFGPGTRLLVL.